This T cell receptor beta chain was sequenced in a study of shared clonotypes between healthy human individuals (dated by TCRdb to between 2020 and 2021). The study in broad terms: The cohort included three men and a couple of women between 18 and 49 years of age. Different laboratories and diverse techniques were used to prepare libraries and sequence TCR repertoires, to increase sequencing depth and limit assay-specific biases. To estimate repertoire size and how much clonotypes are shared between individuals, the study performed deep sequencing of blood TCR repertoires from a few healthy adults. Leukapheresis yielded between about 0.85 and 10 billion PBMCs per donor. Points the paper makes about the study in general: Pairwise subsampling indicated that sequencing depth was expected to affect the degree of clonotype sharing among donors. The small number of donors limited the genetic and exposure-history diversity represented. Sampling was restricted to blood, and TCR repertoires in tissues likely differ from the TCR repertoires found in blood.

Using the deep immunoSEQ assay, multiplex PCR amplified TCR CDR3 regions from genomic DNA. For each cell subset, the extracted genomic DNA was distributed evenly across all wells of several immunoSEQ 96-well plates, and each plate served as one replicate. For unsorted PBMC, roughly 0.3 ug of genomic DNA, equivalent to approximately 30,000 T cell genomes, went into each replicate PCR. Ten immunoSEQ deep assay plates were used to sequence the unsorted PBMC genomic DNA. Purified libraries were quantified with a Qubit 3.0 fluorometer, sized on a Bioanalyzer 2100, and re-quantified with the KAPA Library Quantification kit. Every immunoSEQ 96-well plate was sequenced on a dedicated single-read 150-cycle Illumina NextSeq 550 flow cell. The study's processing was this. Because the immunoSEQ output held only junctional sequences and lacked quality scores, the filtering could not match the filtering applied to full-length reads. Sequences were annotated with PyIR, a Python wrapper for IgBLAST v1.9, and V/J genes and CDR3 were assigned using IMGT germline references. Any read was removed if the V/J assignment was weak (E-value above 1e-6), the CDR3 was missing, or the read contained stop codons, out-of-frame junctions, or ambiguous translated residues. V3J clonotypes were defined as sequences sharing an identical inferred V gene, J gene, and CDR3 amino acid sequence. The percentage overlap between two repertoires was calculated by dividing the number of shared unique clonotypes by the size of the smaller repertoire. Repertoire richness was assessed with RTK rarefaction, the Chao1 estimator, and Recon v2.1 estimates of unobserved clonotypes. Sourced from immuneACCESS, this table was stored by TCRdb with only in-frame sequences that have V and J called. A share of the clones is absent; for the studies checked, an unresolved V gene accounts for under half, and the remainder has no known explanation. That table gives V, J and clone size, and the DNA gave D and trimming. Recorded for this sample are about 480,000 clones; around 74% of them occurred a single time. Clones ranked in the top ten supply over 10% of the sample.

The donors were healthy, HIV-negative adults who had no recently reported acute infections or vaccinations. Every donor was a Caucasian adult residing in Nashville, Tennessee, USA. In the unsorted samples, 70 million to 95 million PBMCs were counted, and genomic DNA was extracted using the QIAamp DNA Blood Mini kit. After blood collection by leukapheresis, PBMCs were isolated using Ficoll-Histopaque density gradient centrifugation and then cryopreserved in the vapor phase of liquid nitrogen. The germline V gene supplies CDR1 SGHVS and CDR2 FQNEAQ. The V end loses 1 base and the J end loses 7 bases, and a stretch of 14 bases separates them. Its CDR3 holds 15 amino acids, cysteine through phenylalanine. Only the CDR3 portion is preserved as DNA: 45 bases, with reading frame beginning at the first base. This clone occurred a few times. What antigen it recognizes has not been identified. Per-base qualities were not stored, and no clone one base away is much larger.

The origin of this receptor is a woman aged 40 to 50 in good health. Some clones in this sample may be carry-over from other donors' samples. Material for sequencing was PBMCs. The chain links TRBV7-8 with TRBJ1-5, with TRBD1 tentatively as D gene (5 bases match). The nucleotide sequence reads TGTGCCAGCAGCTTAGGATCGGGGGGAAACCAGCCCCAGCATTTT. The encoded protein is CASSLGSGGNQPQHF.